These 32 T cell receptor beta chains share one sample of origin, sequenced in a study of blood T cell repertoires in COVID-19. Generated by immunoSEQ multiplex PCR, the TCRdb table keeps only in-frame clones and is missing some. The sample contains some 97,000 clones, approximately 90% of which appear only once. The sequencing input was peripheral blood. The receptors were gathered from a man between 60 and 70 years old with acute or convalescent COVID-19.

V gene TRBV7-2 combines with J gene TRBJ1-2; TRBD1 matches at 7 bases. The germline CDR1 and CDR2 sequences are SGHTA and FQGNSA. V shed 5 bases and J 5 bases; nucleotides not matched to a gene: 11. The CDR3 totals 15 residues. As DNA, the CDR3 is TGTGCCAGCAGCCAGGGACAGACCACCGGGTATGGCTACACCTTC. Its translation is CASSQGQTTGYGYTF.

The V call is TRBV4-2, the J call TRBJ1-4, with 9 bases identical to TRBD1. Losses at the gene ends were 4 bases for V and 3 bases for J; bases not matched to a gene: 3. The CDR3 spans 15 residues. CDR1 and CDR2 from the germline V gene are LGHNA and YNFKEQ. The CDR3: CASSPTGGPNEKLFF. DNA for the CDR3: TGTGCCAGCAGCCCCACAGGGGGCCCTAATGAAAAACTGTTTTTT.

V usage is TRBV5-1 and J usage is TRBJ1-1, with TRBD1 identical over 8 bases. With V trimmed by 9 bases and J by 7 bases, 14 bases remained unmatched. The germline gives CDR1 SGHRS, CDR2 YFSETQ. CDR3 length: 14 residues. In nucleotides, the CDR3 is TGCGCCACCCAAAAAGGACAGGGAGAGGTTGAAGCTTTCTTT. This sequence encodes CATQKGQGEVEAFF.

The chain uses TRBV7-9 and TRBJ1-3; no clear D gene. Germline loops: CDR1 SEHNR, CDR2 FQNEAQ (reference sequence). Deletions cut 10 bases from V and 0 bases from J, with 7 bases between. This CDR3 spans 12 amino acids. The chain's CDR3 is CATRISGNTIYF. CDR3 bases: TGTGCCACGAGGATCTCTGGAAACACCATATATTTT. Together with reference TRBV7-9 and TRBJ1-3, the CDR3 gives the full variable domain: DTGVSQNPRHKITKRGQNVTFRCDPISEHNRLYWYRQTLGQGPEFLTYFQNEAQLEKSRLLSDRFSAERPKGSFSTLEIQRTEQGDSAMYLCATRISGNTIYFGEGSWLTVV.

The chain combines TRBV27 with TRBJ1-5; 7 nucleotides line up with TRBD1. V lost 7 bases, J lost 4 bases, and 10 bases stayed unmatched. Germline V gives CDR1 MNHEY, CDR2 SMNVEV (reference sequence). The CDR3 has 15 residues. As DNA, the CDR3 is TGTGCCAGCAAAGGGGACAGAGGTCCGAATCAGCCCCAGCATTTT. Amino acids: CASKGDRGPNQPQHF.

The rearrangement uses TRBV6-5 and TRBJ1-2; TRBD1 agrees at 8 bases. This CDR3 is 11 amino acids long. Germline trimming cut 6 bases from V and 9 bases from J; bases unmatched to any gene: 3. Germline V gene sequence: CDR1 MNHEY, CDR2 SVGAGI. The CDR3 DNA reads TGTGCCAGCAGCCAGGGGGCTCGCTACACCTTC. Translated: CASSQGARYTF.

This chain joins TRBV9 and TRBJ1-2; 7 bases align to TRBD1. Germline values: CDR1 SGDLS, CDR2 YYNGEE. V was clipped by 0 bases and J by 4 bases; unmatched bases: 6. The CDR3 runs to 15 residues. CDR3 amino acids: CASSVESGGSYGYTF. In DNA, the CDR3 is TGTGCCAGCAGCGTAGAGTCAGGGGGAAGCTATGGCTACACCTTC.

This chain joins TRBV4-2 and TRBJ1-2, with 7 bases identical to TRBD1. Germline V gene sequence: CDR1 LGHNA, CDR2 YNFKEQ. Trimming took 3 bases from V and 7 from J; bases not matched to a gene: 14. This CDR3 has 16 amino acids. The CDR3 protein is CASSQHSRGSSSGYTF. DNA for the CDR3: TGTGCCAGCAGCCAGCACTCCAGGGGGTCTTCCTCTGGCTACACCTTC.

The rearrangement links TRBV5-1 to TRBJ2-5, with a weak D call TRBD1 (5 bases). The CDR3 extends over 16 amino acids. In germline, CDR1 is SGHRS, CDR2 YFSETQ. V was trimmed by 4 bases and J by 0 bases, leaving 16 bases between them. This CDR3 is CASSTGHNSYQETQYF. The CDR3 DNA reads as TGCGCCAGCAGCACCGGACACAATTCGTACCAAGAGACCCAGTACTTC.

The chain combines TRBV6-1 with TRBJ1-2, with 8 bases identical to TRBD1. The CDR3 extends over 13 amino acids. Trimming cost V 3 bases and J 8 bases; bases outside gene matches: 5. The germline CDR1 and CDR2 sequences are MNHNS and SASEGT. In DNA form, the CDR3 reads TGTGCCAGCAGTGAGGACAGGGACCTGGGCTACACCTTC. Its protein is CASSEDRDLGYTF.

The V gene is TRBV25-1, the J gene TRBJ1-2; possibly TRBD1 for D (5 bases). This CDR3 region has 16 residues. Germline V gene sequence: CDR1 MGHDK, CDR2 SYGVNS. Deletions cut 3 bases from V and 1 base from J, with 15 bases between. CDR3: CASSDPAEGHNYGYTF. In DNA, the CDR3 is TGTGCCAGCAGTGACCCGGCGGAGGGGCATAACTATGGCTACACCTTC.

The rearrangement links TRBV9 to TRBJ1-2; no clear D gene. The CDR3 loop spans 15 amino acids. V lost 2 bases and J 4 bases, leaving 15 bases between the germline ends. CDR1 is SGDLS, CDR2 YYNGEE, per germline. In DNA, the CDR3 is TGTGCCAGCAGCGTGACGGGGAGACGGGGCTATGGCTACACCTTC. It encodes CASSVTGRRGYGYTF.

The gene calls are TRBV6-5 and TRBJ1-6; tentative D call: TRBD1 (5 bases). The ends were cut back, 1 base at V and 5 bases at J, with 12 bases in the middle. Germline V gene sequence: CDR1 MNHEY, CDR2 SVGAGI. The CDR3 totals 16 residues. The CDR3 bases are TGTGCCAGCAGTTACTTGGGAGGGGCCGATAATTCACCCCTCCACTTT. Translation gives CASSYLGGADNSPLHF.

The chain is built from TRBV5-1 and TRBJ1-2, with TRBD1 matching 7 bases. The J segment lost 8 bases and the V segment lost 4 bases, leaving 8 bases of the junction unmatched. Germline V gene data show CDR1 as SGHRS and CDR2 as YFSETQ. The CDR3 consists of 13 residues. The chain's CDR3 is CASSEGQRLGYTF. The CDR3 coding sequence is TGCGCCAGCAGCGAGGGACAGCGACTCGGCTACACCTTC.

The count of this clone is one. This rearrangement joins TRBV11-3 to TRBJ2-1; 7 nucleotides align to TRBD1. This CDR3 comprises 15 residues. In germline, CDR1 is SGHNT, CDR2 YENEEA. V shed 1 base and J 0 bases; nucleotides not matched to a gene: 0. The CDR3 coding sequence is TGTGCCAGCAGCTTAGGACAGGGCTCCTACAATGAGCAGTTCTTC. Protein: CASSLGQGSYNEQFF. Looking up the rest from reference TRBV11-3 and TRBJ2-1 gives the full variable domain: EAGVVQSPRYKIIEKKQPVAFWCNPISGHNTLYWYLQNLGQGPELLIRYENEEAVDDSQLPKDRFSAERLKGVDSTLKIQPAELGDSAVYLCASSLGQGSYNEQFFGPGTRLTVL.

The rearrangement joins TRBV5-1 to TRBJ1-2, with 7 bases aligning to TRBD1. CDR3 length: 14 residues. The junction had 6 bases not matched to a gene; V was cut back by 0 bases and J by 7 bases. The V gene's germline CDR1 is SGHRS and CDR2 YFSETQ. The DNA for the CDR3 is TGCGCCAGCAGCTTGGATCCAGGGGGTTTTGGCTACACCTTC. This sequence encodes CASSLDPGGFGYTF.

V is TRBV5-5 and J is TRBJ1-2; D may be TRBD1 (6 bases). Trimming left V 4 bases short and J 8 bases short, with 15 bases between. The CDR3 loop spans 13 amino acids. CDR1 is SGHKS and CDR2 is YYEKEE in the germline V gene (reference sequence). CDR3 DNA: TGTGCCAGCAGCCCCCGAAGGGGGAGCGGCTACACCTTC. This translates into CASSPRRGSGYTF.

The chain has TRBV7-9 and TRBJ2-3, with 11 bases matching TRBD2. V shed 1 base and J 4 bases; nucleotides not matched to a gene: 4. Germline loops: CDR1 SEHNR, CDR2 FQNEAQ (reference sequence). The length of the CDR3 is 16 residues. CDR3 sequence (DNA): TGTGCCAGCAGCTTAGTTCTAGCGGGGGGACCAGATACGCAGTATTTT. Its translation: CASSLVLAGGPDTQYF. The variable domain in full, with the rest retrieved from reference TRBV7-9 and TRBJ2-3, is DTGVSQNPRHKITKRGQNVTFRCDPISEHNRLYWYRQTLGQGPEFLTYFQNEAQLEKSRLLSDRFSAERPKGSFSTLEIQRTEQGDSAMYLCASSLVLAGGPDTQYFGPGTRLTVL.

J is TRBJ1-1 and V is TRBV3-1 (or the pseudogene TRBV3-2), with 9 bases aligning to TRBD1. In germline, CDR1 is LGHDT, CDR2 YNNKEL (reference sequence). After removal of 4 bases from V and 4 bases from J, the junction contained 16 bases not matched to a gene. The CDR3 covers 18 residues. The CDR3 region is CASSRTFSTGGLVTEAFF. CDR3 sequence (DNA): TGTGCCAGCAGCCGGACTTTTTCGACAGGGGGGTTGGTCACTGAAGCTTTCTTT.

J is TRBJ2-2 and V is TRBV5-1; D gene uncertain. The CDR3 is made up of 13 amino acids. Germline V gene lookup returns CDR1 SGHRS and CDR2 YFSETQ. The germline V and J ends were trimmed by 4 bases and 4 bases, with 8 bases remaining between them. The CDR3 is CASSIEATGELFF. CDR3 nucleotide sequence: TGCGCCAGCAGCATCGAAGCCACCGGGGAGCTGTTTTTT.

The CDR3 sequence: CASSSTYNQPQHF. The CDR3 coding sequence is TGTGCCAGCAGCTCCACCTACAATCAGCCCCAGCATTTT. The chain uses TRBV11-2 and TRBJ1-5; no definite D call. Per germline, CDR1 SGHAT and CDR2 FQNNGV. The CDR3 runs to 13 residues. Deletions cut 4 bases from V and 3 bases from J, with 7 bases between.

The chain employs TRBV6-5 and TRBJ1-2; 7 bases fit TRBD1. This CDR3 spans 14 amino acids. Losses at the gene ends were 6 bases for V and 4 bases for J; bases not matched to a gene: 8. CDR1 and CDR2 (germline): MNHEY, SVGAGI. CDR3 in amino acids: CASSLDRSSYGYTF. As DNA, the CDR3 is TGTGCCAGCAGCCTGGACAGGAGCAGCTATGGCTACACCTTC.

The J gene is TRBJ1-3, the V gene TRBV10-3; TRBD1 aligns across 9 bases. Germline CDR1 ENHRY, CDR2 SYGVKD. The CDR3 consists of 15 residues. Trimming cost V 6 bases and J 0 bases; bases outside gene matches: 3. The CDR3 reads CAISGQGSSGNTIYF. CDR3 DNA: TGTGCCATCAGCGGACAGGGGAGCTCTGGAAACACCATATATTTT.

The rearrangement joins TRBV5-6 to TRBJ1-2; TRBD1 is a possible D gene (5 bases). CDR3 length: 15 amino acids. Trimming removed 3 bases at V and 7 bases at J, with 19 bases between. The germline V gene encodes CDR1 SGHDT and CDR2 YYEEEE. This chain's CDR3 is CASSWIAGGAAGYTF. Written as DNA, the CDR3 is TGTGCCAGCAGCTGGATAGCGGGTGGGGCCGCTGGCTACACCTTC.

This chain connects TRBV19 to TRBJ1-5, with D maybe TRBD1 (5 bases). Per the germline V gene, CDR1 is LNHDA and CDR2 is SQIVND (reference sequence). This CDR3 region has 15 residues. Trimming took off 7 bases at V and 0 bases at J, with 13 bases between the two ends. CDR3 sequence reads: CASNPTEYSNQPQHF. The CDR3 bases are TGTGCCAGTAACCCGACAGAATATAGCAATCAGCCCCAGCATTTT.

V usage is TRBV15 and J usage is TRBJ1-1, with a tentative D call TRBD1 (5 bases). Trimming pared 1 base from V and 11 bases from J, leaving 8 bases between. The V gene's germline CDR1 is LNHNV and CDR2 YYDKDF (reference sequence). This CDR3 is 11 amino acids long. The CDR3 loop reads CATSRGGEAFF. The DNA of the CDR3 is TGTGCCACCAGCAGAGGGGGCGAGGCTTTCTTT.

V gene TRBV20-1 combines with J gene TRBJ1-4; D remains ambiguous. The CDR3 is 13 amino acids. The germline V gene has CDR1 DFQATT and CDR2 SNEGSKA (reference sequence). Trimming pared 3 bases from V and 0 bases from J, leaving 5 bases between. CDR3 DNA: TGCAGTGCTAGTCAGTCAACTAATGAAAAACTGTTTTTT. Residues: CSASQSTNEKLFF.

The chain uses TRBV30 and TRBJ2-5; TRBD1 aligns across 9 bases. After removal of 8 bases from V and 10 bases from J, the junction contained 14 bases not matched to a gene. This CDR3 spans 13 amino acids. CDR1 is GTSNPN and CDR2 is SVGIG in the germline V gene (reference sequence). As DNA, the CDR3 is TGTGCCCGCGACACCCTCGGACAGGGGAACCAGTACTTC. This sequence encodes CARDTLGQGNQYF.

The chain links TRBV7-2 to TRBJ1-4; the D is unclear. Deletions cut 0 bases from V and 0 bases from J, with 11 bases between. The CDR3 covers 17 residues. In germline, CDR1 is SGHTA, CDR2 FQGNSA. The CDR3 sequence is CASSLAWQASTNEKLFF. The DNA of the CDR3 is TGTGCCAGCAGCTTAGCGTGGCAGGCGTCAACTAATGAAAAACTGTTTTTT.

This rearrangement joins TRBV5-1 to TRBJ1-2; D not certain. V shed 5 bases and J shed 2 bases, with 10 bases lying between them. Germline CDR1 reads SGHRS; CDR2 reads YFSETQ. The CDR3 runs to 13 residues. CDR3 region: CASSKDINYGYTF. CDR3 bases: TGCGCCAGCAGTAAAGACATAAACTATGGCTACACCTTC.

The rearrangement links TRBV7-8 to TRBJ2-1; D not certain. The CDR3 extends over 15 amino acids. Germline CDR1 and CDR2: SGHVS and FQNEAQ. V lost 4 bases to trimming and J lost 7 bases, with 17 bases between them. In nucleotides, the CDR3 is TGTGCCAGCAGCTCTCGACACCCGCAGTGGAATGAGCAGTTCTTC. It specifies CASSSRHPQWNEQFF. Supplemented by reference TRBV7-8 and TRBJ2-1, the full variable domain reads GAGVSQSPRYKVAKRGQDVALRCDPISGHVSLFWYQQALGQGPEFLTYFQNEAQLDKSGLPSDRFFAERPEGSVSTLKIQRTQQEDSAVYLCASSSRHPQWNEQFFGPGTRLTVL.

The chain couples TRBV7-9 to TRBJ1-5; tentatively, D is TRBD1 (6 bases). The V gene's germline CDR1 is SEHNR and CDR2 FQNEAQ (reference sequence). This CDR3 is built from 15 residues. V lost 5 bases and J 5 bases, leaving 16 bases between the germline ends. This chain's CDR3 is CASSPPGQLDQPQHF. The CDR3 region has the DNA TGTGCCAGCAGCCCCCCCGGACAGTTGGATCAGCCCCAGCATTTT.